This passage covers 29 T cell receptor beta chains from one sample sequenced in a study of cytomegalovirus exposure and HLA in healthy donors. 60 Vbeta and 13 Jbeta primers were used in PCR. The table came from immunoSEQ multiplex PCR; TCRdb's copy has only in-frame clones and leaves some out. The repertoire includes about 190,000 clones, about 90% of them detected once, and roughly 1.3% sits in the top ten. Sequencing input: PBMCs. The source is a man under 40 in good health and CMV-seronegative.

This chain links TRBV6-5 with TRBJ2-1, with 11 bases identical to TRBD2. CDR1 and CDR2 (germline): MNHEY, SVGAGI. The CDR3 contains 14 residues. J was trimmed by 4 bases and V by 5 bases; bases with no gene match: 1. CDR3 region: CASSRTSGYNEQFF. For the CDR3, the DNA is TGTGCCAGCAGTCGGACTAGCGGGTACAATGAGCAGTTCTTC.

The chain joins TRBV7-2 to TRBJ2-1, with D possibly being TRBD2 (6 bases). V lost 5 bases, J lost 2 bases, and 16 bases lay in between. The CDR3 is 16 amino acids. Germline CDR1 reads SGHTA; CDR2 reads FQGNSA. Here the CDR3 reads CASSVGAGRTYNEQFF. The CDR3 DNA sequence: TGTGCCAGCAGCGTAGGGGCGGGGAGGACCTACAATGAGCAGTTCTTC.

The CDR3 reads CASSLNGGQGDTQYF. CDR3 nucleotide sequence: TGTGCCAGCAGCTTAAACGGCGGGCAGGGGGATACGCAGTATTTT. This rearrangement joins TRBV11-2 to TRBJ2-3; maybe TRBD1 (6 bases). The V gene's germline CDR1 is SGHAT and CDR2 FQNNGV. This CDR3 has 15 amino acids. V gave up 2 bases and J gave up 6 bases, with 15 bases separating them.

V and J are TRBV7-8 and TRBJ2-2; D is perhaps TRBD1 (5 bases). The CDR3 contains 15 residues. Germline V gene lookup returns CDR1 SGHVS and CDR2 FQNEAQ. V lost 1 base and J lost 1, with 7 bases in between. The CDR3 region has the DNA TGTGCCAGCAGCTTAGGGACAAGGAACACCGGGGAGCTGTTTTTT. Translated, it gives CASSLGTRNTGELFF. Combining the CDR3 with reference TRBV7-8 and TRBJ2-2 gives the whole variable domain GAGVSQSPRYKVAKRGQDVALRCDPISGHVSLFWYQQALGQGPEFLTYFQNEAQLDKSGLPSDRFFAERPEGSVSTLKIQRTQQEDSAVYLCASSLGTRNTGELFFGEGSRLTVL.

The chain carries TRBV30 and TRBJ2-5, with TRBD1 matching over 7 bases. Gene TRBJ2-7 matches the end of the DNA better, so the J call may be wrong. The CDR3 has 15 residues. Germline-derived CDR1 and CDR2 are GTSNPN and SVGIG (reference sequence). CDR3 loop: CAWSAGTERYYEQYF. CDR3 nucleotides: TGTGCCTGGAGTGCGGGGACAGAGAGGTACTACGAGCAGTACTTC.

This clone has only a few counts. The J gene is TRBJ2-1, the V gene TRBV29-1; 13 bases agree with TRBD2. The CDR3 totals 15 residues. The V segment lost 4 bases and the J segment 7 bases; nucleotides outside the gene matches: 7. The germline CDR1 and CDR2 sequences are SQVTM and ANQGSEA. The CDR3: CSVGATSGGPNEQFF. The CDR3 DNA is TGCAGCGTTGGGGCGACTAGCGGGGGGCCGAATGAGCAGTTCTTC.

This chain links TRBV5-4 with TRBJ2-5; D ambiguous. Judging by the DNA end, TRBJ2-7 fits better; the J call may be wrong. The germline V gene has CDR1 SGHNT and CDR2 YYREEE (reference sequence). The CDR3 has 14 residues. The CDR3 loop is CASSHPVLPYEQYF. The CDR3 DNA follows: TGTGCCAGCAGCCACCCGGTACTCCCCTACGAGCAGTACTTC.

V gene TRBV7-8 combines with J gene TRBJ2-3, with D perhaps TRBD2 (6 bases). This CDR3 region has 15 residues. V was trimmed by 4 bases and J by 2 bases, leaving 13 bases between them. Germline CDR1 is SGHVS and CDR2 is FQNEAQ. CDR3 sequence (DNA): TGTGCCAGCAGCTGGAGGGACTCCTTCACAGATACGCAGTATTTT. Residues: CASSWRDSFTDTQYF.

The V and J genes are TRBV19 and TRBJ2-5; possibly TRBD1 for D (6 bases). The last part of the DNA fits TRBJ2-7 better; the J call may be wrong. Germline CDR1 reads LNHDA; CDR2 reads SQIVND (reference sequence). The CDR3 is 14 amino acids. The CDR3 nucleotides are TGTGCCAGTAGTCCTGGGGGCGACGCGTACGAGCAGTACTTC. Its protein is CASSPGGDAYEQYF.

As to this clone: One end of the junction fails to match germline, which may point to a read error. CDR3: CSSSPRGGSHHETQYF. As DNA, the CDR3 is TGTTCCAGCAGCCCTCGGGGAGGTAGCCATCACGAGACCCAGTACTTC. The chain has TRBV7-9 and TRBJ2-5; a weak D match, TRBD2 (6 bases). This CDR3 contains 16 residues. The germline gives CDR1 SEHNR, CDR2 FQNEAQ (reference sequence).

The rearrangement uses TRBV6-5 and TRBJ1-5; 8 bases line up with TRBD1. V lost 6 bases and J lost 4; bases outside the gene matches: 5. The CDR3 consists of 14 residues. Germline loops: CDR1 MNHEY, CDR2 SVGAGI. Here the CDR3 reads CASRHGTGNQPQHF. The CDR3 DNA reads as TGTGCCAGCAGACATGGGACAGGTAATCAGCCCCAGCATTTT.

The V call is TRBV19, the J call TRBJ1-1; D not resolved. Germline V lookup: CDR1 LNHDA, CDR2 SQIVND (reference sequence). V was shortened by 1 base and J by 4 bases, with 13 bases between the two germline ends. The CDR3 sequence is 15 residues long. The CDR3 sequence is CASSIGVSIRTEAFF. The CDR3 DNA reads as TGTGCCAGTAGTATAGGAGTGAGTATTCGCACTGAAGCTTTCTTT.

V gene TRBV10-3 combines with J gene TRBJ2-1; no definite D call. In germline, CDR1 is ENHRY, CDR2 SYGVKD. The CDR3 spans 12 residues. Deletions cut 2 bases from V and 13 bases from J, with 12 bases between. CDR3: CAISERGSTQFF. The CDR3 DNA follows: TGTGCCATCAGTGAGCGAGGTTCCACACAGTTCTTC.

This clone was counted a single time. The V and J genes are TRBV4-1 and TRBJ2-3; 15 bases match TRBD2. CDR3 length equals 19 residues. The V gene end was trimmed by 2 bases and the J gene end by 3 bases; junction bases not matched to a gene: 9. Germline lookup yields CDR1 MGHRA and CDR2 YSYEKL. CDR3 region: CASSQSGLAGGIGTDTQYF. DNA of the CDR3: TGCGCCAGCAGCCAATCAGGACTAGCGGGGGGGATTGGGACAGATACGCAGTATTTT.

This clone occurred a few times. The chain combines TRBV27 with TRBJ2-1, with TRBD2 matching 8 bases. Germline loops: CDR1 MNHEY, CDR2 SMNVEV (reference sequence). The CDR3 totals 14 residues. V shed 3 bases and J 9 bases; nucleotides not matched to a gene: 7. CDR3 nucleotides: TGTGCCAGCAGTTTCACTAGCGGCGACGGTGAGCAGTTCTTC. Amino acids: CASSFTSGDGEQFF.

This chain joins TRBV28 and TRBJ2-5, with D possibly TRBD2 on 6 matching bases. V dropped 2 bases and J dropped 5 bases, with 18 bases sitting between them. The germline V gene has CDR1 MDHEN and CDR2 SYDVKM. The CDR3 covers 16 residues. CDR3 residues: CASSLGALRDGETQYF. CDR3 sequence (DNA): TGTGCCAGCAGTTTAGGAGCTCTGCGGGACGGGGAGACCCAGTACTTC.

This clone has a single count. The chain has TRBV27 and TRBJ1-2; TRBD1 matches 8 bases. CDR3 length: 14 amino acids. Germline V gene lookup returns CDR1 MNHEY and CDR2 SMNVEV (reference sequence). J lost 7 bases, V lost 1 base, and 5 bases had no gene match. CDR3 loop: CASSLLAGGRGYTF. CDR3 bases: TGTGCCAGCAGTTTATTGGCAGGGGGCCGTGGCTACACCTTC.

This clone was recorded only once. The CDR3 DNA reads TGCGCCAGCAGCTCCCAGGGGCACGGCACTGAAGCTTTCTTT. This gives the protein CASSSQGHGTEAFF. V usage is TRBV5-1 and J usage is TRBJ1-1, with TRBD1 as a possible D gene (6 bases). V gave up 3 bases and J gave up 4 bases, with 13 bases separating them. The CDR3 length is 14 residues. Germline V gene lookup returns CDR1 SGHRS and CDR2 YFSETQ. The variable domain in full, completed from reference TRBV5-1 and TRBJ1-1, reads KAGVTQTPRYLIKTRGQQVTLSCSPISGHRSVSWYQQTPGQGLQFLFEYFSETQRNKGNFPGRFSGRQFSNSRSEMNVSTLELGDSALYLCASSSQGHGTEAFFGQGTRLTVV.

The V and J genes are TRBV19 and TRBJ1-1, with D uncertain. The CDR3 spans 14 residues. Looked up from germline, CDR1 is LNHDA and CDR2 is SQIVND (reference sequence). Trimming removed 4 bases from V and 4 bases from J, with 13 bases in between. The CDR3 bases are TGTGCCAGTAGTACCCAAATGTCGGGCACTGAAGCTTTCTTT. It yields the protein CASSTQMSGTEAFF.

This clone was observed once. The genes are TRBV10-2 and TRBJ1-1; the D gene is possibly TRBD1 (5 bases). CDR1 and CDR2 from the germline V gene are WSHSY and SAAADI. The CDR3 length is 14 residues. V lost 2 bases to trimming and J lost 4 bases, with 11 bases between them. In DNA form, the CDR3 reads TGCGCCAGCAGTGAGGGGGCGCCGGGCACTGAAGCTTTCTTT. Its translation: CASSEGAPGTEAFF.

This chain uses TRBV7-2 with TRBJ2-7, with a possible D match to TRBD1 (5 bases). This CDR3 is 14 amino acids long. Germline V gives CDR1 SGHTA, CDR2 FQGNSA. V dropped 1 base and J dropped 2 bases, with 9 bases sitting between them. The CDR3 coding sequence is TGTGCCAGCAGCTTAGGAGACAGCCCCTACGAGCAGTACTTC. Translating gives CASSLGDSPYEQYF.

The chain combines TRBV5-1 with TRBJ2-5; 8 bases map to TRBD1. Gene TRBJ2-7 matches the end of the DNA better, so the J call may be wrong. The CDR3 covers 14 residues. Germline CDR1 is SGHRS and CDR2 is YFSETQ. CDR3 coding DNA: TGCGCCAGCAGCGTACAAGGACAGGGTTACGAGCAGTACTTC. Encoded protein: CASSVQGQGYEQYF.

CDR3 in DNA: TGTGCCAGCAGTTCATCAATTCTCCGGGAGGGTCCTAACAATGAGCAGTTCTTC. Protein sequence: CASSSSILREGPNNEQFF. J is TRBJ2-1 and V is TRBV27, with 8 bases fitting TRBD2. This CDR3 contains 18 residues. With V trimmed by 4 bases and J by 5 bases, 16 bases remained unmatched. Germline V lookup: CDR1 MNHEY, CDR2 SMNVEV (reference sequence).

This sequence joins TRBV7-9 and TRBJ2-5, with TRBD1 as a possible D gene (6 bases). CDR1 SEHNR and CDR2 FQNEAQ come from the germline V gene (reference sequence). The length of the CDR3 is 16 residues. Trimming pared 1 base from V and 1 base from J, leaving 13 bases between. DNA for the CDR3: TGTGCCAGCAGCTTAGTCTTGGGGGCGCTCCAAGAGACCCAGTACTTC. Its translation is CASSLVLGALQETQYF.

As to this clone: An end of the junction differs from the germline gene, which may be a read error. The chain employs TRBV2 and TRBJ2-2; 10 bases are a match to TRBD1. CDR1 and CDR2 (germline): SNHLY, FYNNEI. CDR3 size: 12 residues. For the CDR3, the DNA is TGTGCCAGCAGGACCCGGGACAGGGGAACGCTTTTT. Translated: CASRTRDRGTLF.

This clone counts as large. The genes are TRBV18 and TRBJ1-2; the D gene is possibly TRBD1 (6 bases). The CDR3 length is 15 residues. The germline CDR1 and CDR2 sequences are KGHSH and LQKENI. Trimming took 2 bases from V and 8 from J, leaving 18 bases between them. For the CDR3, the DNA is TGTGCCAGCTCACCAAGGGGACACCCACCCAGGGGCTACACCTTC. It yields the protein CASSPRGHPPRGYTF. The full variable domain, completed using reference TRBV18 and TRBJ1-2, is NAGVMQNPRHLVRRRGQEARLRCSPMKGHSHVYWYRQLPEEGLKFMVYLQKENIIDESGMPKERFSAEFPKEGPSILRIQQVVRGDSAAYFCASSPRGHPPRGYTFGSGTRLTVV.

This clone is categorized as medium-sized. The chain joins TRBV28 to TRBJ1-1; D call uncertain. Germline CDR1 is MDHEN and CDR2 is SYDVKM. Trimming stripped 2 bases from V and 1 base from J, with 17 bases between. The CDR3 has 17 amino acids. The CDR3, as DNA: TGTGCCAGCAGTTTAGAGGAGGCCCTCTTAGAGAACACTGAAGCTTTCTTT. It encodes CASSLEEALLENTEAFF. Based on the CDR3 plus reference TRBV28 and TRBJ1-1, the full variable domain is DVKVTQSSRYLVKRTGEKVFLECVQDMDHENMFWYRQDPGLGLRLIYFSYDVKMKEKGDIPEGYSVSREKKERFSLILESASTNQTSMYLCASSLEEALLENTEAFFGQGTRLTVV.

This clone came up once. This rearrangement joins TRBV6-1 to TRBJ2-7, with 7 bases identical to TRBD1. The CDR3 is 12 amino acids. Unmatched junction bases numbered 5, after V lost 8 bases and J lost 4 bases. Germline assignment: CDR1 MNHNS and CDR2 SASEGT. CDR3 sequence reads: CASRGRGYEQYF. Written as DNA, the CDR3 is TGTGCCAGCCGTGGCAGGGGGTACGAGCAGTACTTC.

The genes are TRBV4-3 and TRBJ2-7, with a tentative D call TRBD2 (6 bases). In germline, CDR1 is LGHNA, CDR2 YSLEER. The CDR3 covers 15 residues. Trimming pared 4 bases from V and 0 bases from J, leaving 13 bases between. The CDR3 spells CASSPTGVHSYEQYF. Here the CDR3 DNA reads TGCGCCAGCAGCCCGACGGGGGTGCACTCCTACGAGCAGTACTTC.